One TCR beta chain is described in this entry. As handled by the study authors: Nucleated cell counts were estimated from reference gene primer amplification. Measured with immunoSEQ multiplex PCR; TCRdb has only the in-frame clones, and not every one. V and J calls and clone size are given by that table; D and trimming were obtained from the DNA. The data show over 45,000 clones, about 86% seen once. The sample originates from a study of blood T cell repertoires in COVID-19. At the level of the study: Acute and convalescent COVID-19 specimens originated in the United States, Italy and Spain.

With V trimmed by 0 bases and J by 6 bases, 8 bases remained unmatched. Per the germline V gene, CDR1 is SGHNT and CDR2 is YYREEE (reference sequence). This CDR3 comprises 17 residues. This receptor was identified in a human donor in a cohort sampled during active COVID-19. The sample consisted of peripheral blood. The chain combines TRBV5-4 with TRBJ2-2, with 10 bases fitting TRBD2. CDR3: CASSLVAGGGSAGELFF. CDR3 in DNA: TGTGCCAGCAGCTTGGTAGCGGGGGGAGGTTCGGCCGGGGAGCTGTTTTTT. The whole variable domain, remainder taken from reference TRBV5-4 and TRBJ2-2, is ETGVTQSPTHLIKTRGQQVTLRCSSQSGHNTVSWYQQALGQGPQFIFQYYREEENGRGNFPPRFSGLQFPNYSSELNVNALELDDSALYLCASSLVAGGGSAGELFFGEGSRLTVL.